This entry describes one TCR beta chain. The data derive from a study of OX40 agonist ivuxolimab in advanced cancers. After removal of 4 bases from V and 9 bases from J, the junction contained 7 bases not matched to a gene. CDR1 and CDR2 from the germline V gene are ENHRY and SYGVKD. This CDR3 is 15 amino acids long. TCRdb keeps only in-frame clones here, not all; method: immunoSEQ multiplex PCR. The repertoire holds roughly 61,000 clones, with approximately 88% as singletons. The sequenced sample was CD4+ or CD8+ T cells sorted from blood, obtained in a trial of the OX40 agonist ivuxolimab. The V and J genes are TRBV10-3 and TRBJ2-1; 12 bases align to TRBD2. The receptor was derived from an adult with an advanced solid tumor such as melanoma, head and neck, liver or kidney cancer. CDR3 DNA sequence: TGTGCCATCAGTGGACGACTAGCGGGAGATGGTGAGCAGTTCTTC. Its protein is CAISGRLAGDGEQFF.